The 4 T cell receptor beta chains listed next were all sequenced from one sample in a study of Graves' ophthalmopathy and Graves' hyperthyroidism. The study amplified TCR beta CDR3 regions using RNA transcripts. The authors performed first-round RT-PCR with HTBI primers and then a second-round multiplex PCR. Each CDR3 protein gets one entry after TCRdb re-called the multiplex PCR reads with MiXCR. The repertoire holds 1 million to 1.3 million distinct CDR3 sequences, with about two fifths as singletons. The source material was peripheral blood or thyroid tissue (not recorded which). The receptors shown here come from an adult man with Graves' hyperthyroidism.

This chain connects TRBV10-3 to TRBJ2-7, with a tentative D call TRBD1 (6 bases). Germline-derived CDR1 and CDR2 are ENHRY and SYGVKD. The V and J ends lost 3 bases and 1 base respectively, with 16 bases between them. The CDR3 totals 16 residues. The CDR3 DNA reads as TGTGCCATCAGTGAAACACAGGGTGCTGGGTCCTACGAGCAGTACTTC. Its translation is CAISETQGAGSYEQYF.

This clonotype was recorded at least ten times. The chain recombines TRBV29-1 with TRBJ2-7, with TRBD1 matching over 9 bases. This CDR3 spans 15 amino acids. Germline trimming cut 4 bases from V and 5 bases from J; bases unmatched to any gene: 12. CDR1 is SQVTM, CDR2 ANQGSEA, per germline. For the CDR3, the DNA is TGCAGCGTTGTCCCACCGGGACAGGGAATCCACGAGCAGTACTTC. Its translation is CSVVPPGQGIHEQYF.

The CDR3 spells CATSSGETSQSNYGYTF. The CDR3 DNA reads TGTGCCACCAGCAGTGGAGAGACTAGCCAGAGCAACTATGGCTACACCTTC. This chain uses TRBV15 with TRBJ1-2, with D hard to call. Germline V gives CDR1 LNHNV, CDR2 YYDKDF (reference sequence). The CDR3 extends over 17 amino acids. Trimming stripped 3 bases from V and 2 bases from J, with 19 bases between.

The chain is built from TRBV15 and TRBJ1-1; D is unresolved. This CDR3 region has 17 residues. Per the germline V gene, CDR1 is LNHNV and CDR2 is YYDKDF (reference sequence). Trimming stripped 3 bases from V and 2 bases from J, with 19 bases between. The CDR3 nucleotides read TGTGCCACCAGCAGGGAACCGCAAAGACGGGTAAACACTGAAGCTTTCTTT. Amino acid sequence: CATSREPQRRVNTEAFF.